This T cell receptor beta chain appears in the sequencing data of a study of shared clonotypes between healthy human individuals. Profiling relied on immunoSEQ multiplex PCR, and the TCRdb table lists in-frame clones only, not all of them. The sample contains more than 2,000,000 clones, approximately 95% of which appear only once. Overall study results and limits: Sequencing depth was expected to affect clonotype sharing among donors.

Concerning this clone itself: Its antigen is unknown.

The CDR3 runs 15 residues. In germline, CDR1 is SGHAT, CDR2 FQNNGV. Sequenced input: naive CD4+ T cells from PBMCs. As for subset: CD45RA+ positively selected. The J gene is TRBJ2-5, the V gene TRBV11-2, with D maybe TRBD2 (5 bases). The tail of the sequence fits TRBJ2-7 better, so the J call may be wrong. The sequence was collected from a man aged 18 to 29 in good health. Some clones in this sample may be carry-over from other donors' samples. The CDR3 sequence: CASSAKSGGSYEQYF. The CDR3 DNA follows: TGTGCCAGCAGCGCTAAATCCGGCGGGTCCTACGAGCAGTACTTC.